This T cell receptor beta chain was recorded in a study of CD8 T cells in Susac syndrome. The V segment lost 2 bases and the J segment 3 bases; nucleotides outside the gene matches: 2. The germline CDR1 and CDR2 sequences are SGHRS and YFSETQ. CDR3 length: 14 amino acids. With random hexamers, reverse transcription was performed on 0.5 to 1 ug of RNA. Amplification of the TCR beta CDR3 was carried out by immunoSEQ multiplex PCR, which spanned a total of 54 Vbeta and 13 Jbeta segments. MiXCR, applied by TCRdb to the immunoSEQ multiplex PCR reads, yields one record per CDR3 protein. The profile shows about 69,000 distinct CDR3 sequences, roughly 90% of them singletons. Sequencing of TCR beta was performed on blood CD8+ and CD4+ T cells. The multiple sclerosis controls were treatment-naive patients affected by stable or active relapsing-remitting disease. Negative isolation was used for CD8+ and CD4+ T cells, and FACS enrichment was applied to TEMRA cells.

This TCR derives from a human donor with multiple sclerosis. The rearrangement uses TRBV5-1 and TRBJ2-1; TRBD2 agrees at 7 bases. Sequencing was done on a sample of CD8+ T cells from PBMCs. CDR3 sequence reads: CASSFGGGYNEQFF. CDR3 nucleotides: TGCGCCAGCAGCTTTGGGGGGGGCTACAATGAGCAGTTCTTC.